This passage covers 14 T cell receptor beta chains from one sample sequenced in a study of T cells after yellow fever vaccination. TCRdb itself ran the 5' RACE reads through MiXCR, one entry per CDR3 protein. Among under 400,000 distinct CDR3 sequences listed, about 12% were seen once. The sample in question was CD4+ T cells sorted from PBMCs, obtained 15 days after the yellow fever booster vaccination. These receptors were collected from a man between 18 and 35 years old who received the YFV17D yellow fever vaccine.

V gene TRBV9 combines with J gene TRBJ2-3; the D is unclear. The CDR3 is 16 amino acids. Germline lookup yields CDR1 SGDLS and CDR2 YYNGEE. V dropped 4 bases and J dropped 1 base, with 16 bases sitting between them. CDR3 bases: TGTGCCAGCAGCTTTAGTGGCAGGATCGGCACAGATACGCAGTATTTT. It encodes CASSFSGRIGTDTQYF.

The table lists this clonotype with many counts. The junction shows a germline mismatch at one end, possibly a read error. The chain couples TRBV5-1 to TRBJ2-3; D is unresolved. This CDR3 region has 12 residues. Germline V gene lookup returns CDR1 SGHRS and CDR2 YFSETQ. CDR3 region: CASSLVADTQYF. As DNA, the CDR3 is TGTGCCAGCAGTTTGGTGGCAGATACGCAGTATTTT.

The J gene is TRBJ2-3, the V gene TRBV6-5; D not resolved. V dropped 6 bases and J dropped 1 base, with 11 bases sitting between them. The CDR3 contains 14 residues. Germline-derived CDR1 and CDR2 are MNHEY and SVGAGI. CDR3 in DNA: TGTGCCAGCAGCGACGTGGCACGCACAGATACGCAGTATTTT. It specifies CASSDVARTDTQYF.

This clonotype occurred many times. V gene TRBV29-1 combines with J gene TRBJ2-2; 8 bases agree with TRBD2. With 7 bases clipped from V and 4 bases from J, the junction kept 8 bases outside the gene matches. Germline-derived CDR1 and CDR2 are SQVTM and ANQGSEA. The CDR3 runs 14 residues. DNA for the CDR3: TGCAGCGGCCGCGGGGGGTTGGTCACCGGGGAGCTGTTTTTT. Translation: CSGRGGLVTGELFF.

This clonotype was observed a few times. The chain is built from TRBV3-1 and TRBJ1-6; D is undetermined. The V gene lost 0 bases and the J gene lost 13 bases, with 10 bases spanning the gap. CDR3 size: 13 residues. The V gene's germline CDR1 is LGHDT and CDR2 YNNKEL (reference sequence). CDR3 region: CASSQERRRPLHF. The CDR3 bases are TGTGCCAGCAGCCAAGAAAGGCGCAGGCCCCTCCACTTT.

This clonotype showed up many times. The V gene is TRBV12-3 or TRBV12-4, the J gene TRBJ2-4, with D uncertain. V lost 2 bases to trimming and J lost 7 bases, with 3 bases between them. This CDR3 comprises 11 residues. The CDR3 here is CASSLRNIQYF. DNA of the CDR3: TGTGCCAGCAGTTTAAGGAACATTCAGTACTTC.

This clonotype appeared many times. The chain recombines TRBV20-1 with TRBJ1-5; the match to TRBD1 covers 8 bases. This CDR3 comprises 14 residues. V lost 2 bases, J lost 5 bases, and 5 bases stayed unmatched. Germline loops: CDR1 DFQATT, CDR2 SNEGSKA (reference sequence). The chain's CDR3 is CSARQGAGDQPQHF. The CDR3 DNA reads TGCAGTGCTAGACAGGGGGCAGGTGATCAGCCCCAGCATTTT.

This clonotype was recorded a few times. The chain combines TRBV7-3 with TRBJ2-3; D uncertain. V shed 5 bases and J shed 3 bases, with 6 bases lying between them. This CDR3 spans 12 amino acids. Germline CDR1 reads SGHTA; CDR2 reads FQGTGA. The CDR3 nucleotides read TGTGCCAGCAGCGGGCGGACAGATACGCAGTATTTT. It is translated as CASSGRTDTQYF.

In nucleotides, the CDR3 is TGTGCCAGCGGGGCCGGGCACACTGAAGCTTTCTTT. It translates to CASGAGHTEAFF. This chain joins TRBV6-1 and TRBJ1-1, with D possibly matching TRBD1 (5 bases). Per the germline V gene, CDR1 is MNHNS and CDR2 is SASEGT. The CDR3 length is 12 residues. The V end lost 8 bases, the J end lost 3 bases, and 10 bases lay between the germline ends.

This clonotype was detected only a few times. V and J are TRBV7-2 and TRBJ1-3; no firm D call. The CDR3 loop spans 16 amino acids. Germline V gives CDR1 SGHTA, CDR2 FQGNSA. V was pared by 6 bases and J by 0 bases, with 15 bases between. The CDR3 loop is CASSRSWVSSGNTIYF. CDR3 coding DNA: TGTGCCAGCAGTCGTAGCTGGGTTAGCTCTGGAAACACCATATATTTT. The entire variable domain, with the rest obtained from reference TRBV7-2 and TRBJ1-3, is as follows: GAGVSQSPSNKVTEKGKDVELRCDPISGHTALYWYRQSLGQGLEFLIYFQGNSAPDKSGLPSDRFSAERTGGSVSTLTIQRTQQEDSAVYLCASSRSWVSSGNTIYFGEGSWLTVV.

The chain has TRBV6-5 and TRBJ2-1; 12 nucleotides match TRBD2. V lost 2 bases to trimming and J lost 7 bases; unmatched junction nucleotides: 6. The CDR3 has 16 residues. Germline V gene lookup returns CDR1 MNHEY and CDR2 SVGAGI. The CDR3 coding sequence is TGTGCCAGCAGTTACACCCCTAGCGGGAGGGTGAATGAGCAGTTCTTC. Its translation: CASSYTPSGRVNEQFF.

V usage is TRBV7-2 and J usage is TRBJ2-1, with no clear D. Trimming took 0 bases from V and 10 from J, leaving 7 bases between them. The CDR3 extends over 12 amino acids. CDR1 and CDR2 from the germline V gene are SGHTA and FQGNSA. CDR3 nucleotides: TGTGCCAGCAGCTTAGCCGGGCAGGAGCAGTTCTTC. Translated: CASSLAGQEQFF. Looking up the rest from reference TRBV7-2 and TRBJ2-1 gives the full variable domain: GAGVSQSPSNKVTEKGKDVELRCDPISGHTALYWYRQSLGQGLEFLIYFQGNSAPDKSGLPSDRFSAERTGGSVSTLTIQRTQQEDSAVYLCASSLAGQEQFFGPGTRLTVL.

This clonotype was recorded at least ten times. The gene calls are TRBV29-1 and TRBJ1-2; D not resolved. Germline CDR1 reads SQVTM; CDR2 reads ANQGSEA. The CDR3 length is 12 residues. V dropped 4 bases and J dropped 8 bases, with 14 bases sitting between them. The CDR3 here is CSVAEGRGGYTF. CDR3 in DNA: TGCAGCGTTGCGGAGGGCCGAGGGGGCTACACCTTC.

This clonotype was detected a few times. The rearrangement joins TRBV20-1 to TRBJ1-5; 7 nucleotides agree with TRBD1. V was pared by 5 bases and J by 7 bases, with 11 bases of the junction left unmatched. Germline CDR1 is DFQATT and CDR2 is SNEGSKA (reference sequence). The CDR3 has 14 amino acids. The CDR3 is CSAGTDRESQPQHF. The CDR3 coding sequence is TGCAGTGCTGGGACCGACAGGGAGAGCCAGCCCCAGCATTTT.